This entry lists 9 T cell receptor beta chains sequenced from one sample in a study of blood T cell repertoires in COVID-19. The protocol was immunoSEQ multiplex PCR, while the TCRdb copy is restricted to in-frame clones and leaves out a portion. The table has about 32,000 clones, approximately 95% seen once. Input material: peripheral blood. The source is a male donor with active COVID-19.

The V and J genes are TRBV4-1 and TRBJ2-6; D gene ambiguous. Trimming took off 0 bases at V and 0 bases at J, with 6 bases between the two ends. The CDR3 runs 16 residues. Per germline, CDR1 MGHRA and CDR2 YSYEKL. CDR3 amino acids: CASSQERISGANVLTF. The CDR3 DNA sequence: TGCGCCAGCAGCCAAGAGAGGATCTCTGGGGCCAACGTCCTGACTTTC.

This rearrangement joins TRBV29-1 to TRBJ1-2; TRBD1 aligns across 8 bases. The J segment lost 4 bases and the V segment lost 6 bases, leaving 7 bases of the junction unmatched. The CDR3 totals 13 residues. The V gene's germline CDR1 is SQVTM and CDR2 ANQGSEA. CDR3 nucleotide sequence: TGCAGCGTCGACCCAGGGGGCAGCTATGGCTACACCTTC. This translates into CSVDPGGSYGYTF.

The chain links TRBV4-1 to TRBJ2-2; 7 nucleotides line up with TRBD1. The trim removed 2 bases at V and 5 bases at J, leaving 8 bases unmatched. The CDR3 totals 16 residues. Germline V CDR1 and CDR2: MGHRA, YSYEKL. Here the CDR3 reads CASSQPGGTRTGELFF. CDR3 DNA: TGCGCCAGCAGCCAACCAGGGGGTACGCGAACCGGGGAGCTGTTTTTT.

V usage is TRBV7-2 and J usage is TRBJ2-4; TRBD2 matches 8 bases. In germline, CDR1 is SGHTA, CDR2 FQGNSA. CDR3 length: 15 amino acids. Trimming cost V 1 base and J 5 bases; bases outside gene matches: 4. In nucleotides, the CDR3 is TGTGCCAGCAGCTTAGGTCGGGGGGGCCAAAACATTCAGTACTTC. Encoded protein: CASSLGRGGQNIQYF.

This clone has only one observation. The chain combines TRBV6-2 or TRBV6-3 with TRBJ1-2; the D gene is possibly TRBD1 (5 bases). Looked up from germline, CDR1 is MNHEY and CDR2 is SVGEGT. V lost 6 bases and J 8 bases, leaving 25 bases between the germline ends. The CDR3 extends over 16 amino acids. DNA of the CDR3: TGTGCCAGCAGCTCCGGCATGGCAGGGATGGTAGAAGGCTACACCTTC. Translating gives CASSSGMAGMVEGYTF.

The count of this clone is one. The chain carries TRBV6-5 and TRBJ2-1; tentative D call: TRBD2 (6 bases). V gave up 4 bases and J gave up 5 bases, with 15 bases separating them. Germline CDR1 is MNHEY and CDR2 is SVGAGI. This CDR3 has 15 amino acids. The CDR3 reads CASSSGTRNHNEQFF. The CDR3 nucleotides are TGTGCCAGCAGTTCCGGGACTCGAAACCACAATGAGCAGTTCTTC.

The rearrangement uses TRBV5-1 and TRBJ2-3; weak D call: TRBD2 (5 bases). V shed 0 bases and J shed 2 bases, with 13 bases lying between them. This CDR3 comprises 16 residues. Per the germline V gene, CDR1 is SGHRS and CDR2 is YFSETQ. CDR3 protein: CASSLVPGVATDTQYF. CDR3 bases: TGCGCCAGCAGCTTGGTCCCCGGGGTCGCCACAGATACGCAGTATTTT.

CDR3: CASSIARGRTEAFF. CDR3 coding DNA: TGTGCCAGTAGTATTGCCAGGGGGAGGACTGAAGCTTTCTTT. The rearrangement links TRBV19 to TRBJ1-1; TRBD1 agrees at 7 bases. Germline CDR1 and CDR2: LNHDA and SQIVND (reference sequence). The CDR3 runs to 14 residues. V lost 3 bases, J lost 5 bases, and 6 bases stayed unmatched. The variable domain in full, completed from reference TRBV19 and TRBJ1-1, reads DGGITQSPKYLFRKEGQNVTLSCEQNLNHDAMYWYRQDPGQGLRLIYYSQIVNDFQKGDIAEGYSVSREKKESFPLTVTSAQKNPTAFYLCASSIARGRTEAFFGQGTRLTVV.

The chain combines TRBV2 with TRBJ2-1, with D hard to call. The CDR3 totals 13 residues. Germline V gene lookup returns CDR1 SNHLY and CDR2 FYNNEI. The germline V and J ends were trimmed by 4 bases and 0 bases, with 4 bases remaining between them. This CDR3 is CASSVASYNEQFF. In DNA form, the CDR3 reads TGTGCCAGCAGTGTGGCCTCCTACAATGAGCAGTTCTTC.